This TCR beta chain emerged from a study of glioma-infiltrating T cells after dendritic cell vaccination. Overall study: Autologous tumor lysate was loaded overnight onto monocyte-derived dendritic cells grown about seven days with IL-4 and GM-CSF.

Input was roughly 2.2 ug genomic DNA, or all available if less. The protocol was immunoSEQ multiplex PCR, while the TCRdb copy is restricted to in-frame clones and leaves out a portion. The sample records 100,000 or so clones, nearly 90% being singletons. Study results and limitations: Only a small number of patients had complete blood and tumor samples. Patients with more pretreatment TILs had longer time to progression and survival.

Sample time point: after dendritic cell vaccination, including at tumor progression/relapse. Of note for this clone: Its antigen is undetermined.

V shed 3 bases and J shed 3 bases, with 11 bases lying between them. The CDR3 has 14 residues. Germline CDR1 is KGHSH and CDR2 is LQKENI. This sample comprised blood, obtained after dendritic cell vaccination. The clonotype comes from a human donor with glioblastoma. The chain links TRBV18 to TRBJ1-1; D not certain. The CDR3 region is CASSPTFRDTEAFF. CDR3 nucleotides: TGTGCCAGCTCACCTACTTTCCGGGACACTGAAGCTTTCTTT.